Sequencing of this T cell receptor (beta chain) was carried out in a study of identical twins. TCRdb re-analysed the 5' RACE reads in MiXCR, keeping a single row per CDR3 protein. The sample records roughly 470,000 distinct CDR3 sequences, around 15% being singletons. These same data were also listed under a study on yellow fever vaccine responses in identical twins.

The receptor was isolated from a woman between 18 and 30 years old in good health. The sequenced material came from CD4+ T cells sorted from blood.

The CDR3, as DNA: TGTGCCACCAGCAGAGTCGGCAGTGGGTATGGCTACACCTTC. Protein sequence: CATSRVGSGYGYTF. The rearrangement joins TRBV15 to TRBJ1-2; no reliable D call. The V end lost 1 base, the J end lost 5 bases, and 11 bases lay between the germline ends. Germline V gene lookup returns CDR1 LNHNV and CDR2 YYDKDF (reference sequence). This CDR3 comprises 14 residues.